These 27 T cell receptor beta chains were sequenced from one sample in a study of T cell repertoires in aging, cancer and after chemotherapy. Peripheral blood genomic DNA, not sorted cells or RNA, was the template. Rearranged V-D-J TRB sequences were amplified with a mixed TRB-A/B primer pool. TCRdb recomputed calls from the multiplex PCR reads with MiXCR, one row per CDR3 protein. The sample contains over 15,000 distinct CDR3 sequences, over 35% of which appear only once. The sequenced sample consisted of blood. These receptor sequences come from a human donor with a solid tumor.

In this sample, this clonotype turned up a few times. This CDR3 is CASSTGTESEPQHF. The CDR3 region has the DNA TGTGCCAGCAGTACCGGGACAGAATCGGAGCCCCAGCATTTT. The chain uses TRBV6-2 or TRBV6-3 and TRBJ1-5, with TRBD1 matching 7 bases. There are 14 residues in the CDR3. With V trimmed by 5 bases and J by 8 bases, 9 bases remained unmatched. Germline lookup yields CDR1 MNHEY and CDR2 SVGEGT.

V usage is TRBV7-9 and J usage is TRBJ1-2; TRBD1 might be the D (6 bases). Between the trimmed V and J ends, which lost 5 bases and 6 bases, there was a span of 13 bases. CDR3 length equals 13 residues. From germline, CDR1 is SEHNR and CDR2 FQNEAQ (reference sequence). CDR3 protein: CASSLYRQDGYTF. The CDR3 coding sequence is TGTGCCAGCAGCCTCTACAGACAGGATGGCTACACCTTC.

This clonotype was seen more than once but under ten times. This chain uses TRBV12-3 or TRBV12-4 with TRBJ1-4; TRBD1 matches 7 bases. The CDR3 sequence is 15 residues long. The V segment lost 5 bases and the J segment 6 bases; nucleotides outside the gene matches: 9. The chain's CDR3 is CASSKGQTLDEKLFF. The CDR3 DNA reads TGTGCCAGCAGTAAGGGACAGACCCTTGATGAAAAACTGTTTTTT.

Note on this clonotype: A junction end diverges from the germline sequence, so it may reflect a read error. This chain uses TRBV7-6 with TRBJ2-2; the D gene could be TRBD1 or TRBD2 (5 bases each). The CDR3 sequence is 16 residues long. The germline V gene has CDR1 SGHVS and CDR2 FNYEAQ. The chain's CDR3 is CASSRLGTLNIGELFF. Here the CDR3 DNA reads TGTGCCAGCAGCCGACTCGGGACCCTCAACATCGGGGAGCTGTTTTTT.

The chain recombines TRBV20-1 with TRBJ1-1, with 7 bases matching TRBD1. Germline V gives CDR1 DFQATT, CDR2 SNEGSKA (reference sequence). The CDR3 loop spans 15 amino acids. J was trimmed by 1 base and V by 1 base; bases with no gene match: 6. As DNA, the CDR3 is TGCAGTGCTAGAGCCCCGGGACAGCAGAACACTGAAGCTTTCTTT. Its translation: CSARAPGQQNTEAFF.

Turning to this clonotype: A much larger clone sits a single nucleotide away, making a read error possible. The CDR3 loop is CASSIASTDTQYF. For the CDR3, the DNA is TGTGCCAGCAGCATAGCTAGCACAGATACGCAGTATTTT. The chain carries TRBV11-1 and TRBJ2-3; no definite D call. Germline-derived CDR1 and CDR2 are SGHAT and FQDESV (reference sequence). CDR3 length equals 13 residues.

V is TRBV6-5 and J is TRBJ1-4, with 9 bases fitting TRBD1. Germline V CDR1 and CDR2: MNHEY, SVGAGI. The junction had 6 bases not matched to a gene; V was cut back by 5 bases and J by 5 bases. The CDR3 sequence is 15 residues long. This CDR3 reads CASSTGTGKNEKLFF. The CDR3 DNA is TGTGCCAGCAGTACGGGGACAGGGAAGAATGAAAAACTGTTTTTT.

This clonotype has more than one count but fewer than ten. The V gene is TRBV6-1, the J gene TRBJ1-2; tentative D call: TRBD1 (5 bases). The CDR3 is made up of 13 amino acids. Germline V gives CDR1 MNHNS, CDR2 SASEGT. V dropped 5 bases and J dropped 3 bases, with 10 bases sitting between them. DNA of the CDR3: TGTGCCAGCAGTCCGACAGATTACTATGGCTACACCTTC. Translated, it gives CASSPTDYYGYTF.

V usage is TRBV12-3 or TRBV12-4 and J usage is TRBJ1-5; D gene ambiguous. The CDR3 extends over 17 amino acids. Trimming shortened V by 6 bases and J by 2 bases, and 20 bases separated the two germline ends. The CDR3 bases are TGTGCCAGCAGCAAACTCCACGGAGGACCTGGCAATCAGCCCCAGCATTTT. It encodes CASSKLHGGPGNQPQHF.

The J gene is TRBJ1-6, the V gene TRBV19, with D uncertain. Per the germline V gene, CDR1 is LNHDA and CDR2 is SQIVND (reference sequence). CDR3 length equals 12 residues. CDR3 coding DNA: TGTGACTGGAGTGTGGGGAATTCACCCCTCCACTTT. It codes for CDWSVGNSPLHF.

This clonotype has a handful of counts. The CDR3 loop reads CASSPPGRGGEKLFF. The DNA for the CDR3 is TGTGCCAGCTCACCACCCGGCAGGGGGGGTGAAAAACTGTTTTTT. The rearrangement links TRBV18 to TRBJ1-4; 7 bases agree with TRBD1. CDR1 KGHSH and CDR2 LQKENI come from the germline V gene. V dropped 0 bases and J dropped 7; count of bases not matched to a gene: 5. CDR3 length: 15 amino acids.

This clonotype is labeled medium-sized (0.01 to 0.1%). The rearrangement uses TRBV19 and TRBJ2-7, with D perhaps TRBD2 (5 bases). Germline CDR1 reads LNHDA; CDR2 reads SQIVND (reference sequence). The CDR3 is 14 residues long. Trimming took 3 bases from V and 5 from J, leaving 14 bases between them. The CDR3 region is CASSIGETHHEQYF. DNA for the CDR3: TGTGCCAGTAGTATTGGGGAGACCCACCACGAGCAGTACTTC. Full variable domain (outside the CDR3, taken from reference TRBV19 and TRBJ2-7): DGGITQSPKYLFRKEGQNVTLSCEQNLNHDAMYWYRQDPGQGLRLIYYSQIVNDFQKGDIAEGYSVSREKKESFPLTVTSAQKNPTAFYLCASSIGETHHEQYFGPGTRLTVT.

This clonotype is deemed medium-sized (0.01 to 0.1%). This sequence joins TRBV19 and TRBJ2-2, with D maybe TRBD1 (5 bases). Germline values: CDR1 LNHDA, CDR2 SQIVND (reference sequence). This CDR3 comprises 16 residues. Trimming shortened V by 6 bases and J by 0 bases, and 14 bases separated the two germline ends. The CDR3 region has the DNA TGTGCCAGTAGCCCCCGCGGCAGGGCGAACACCGGGGAGCTGTTTTTT. This codes for CASSPRGRANTGELFF. Full variable domain (remainder filled in from reference TRBV19 and TRBJ2-2): DGGITQSPKYLFRKEGQNVTLSCEQNLNHDAMYWYRQDPGQGLRLIYYSQIVNDFQKGDIAEGYSVSREKKESFPLTVTSAQKNPTAFYLCASSPRGRANTGELFFGEGSRLTVL.

In its sample, this clonotype was seen a few times. The V and J genes are TRBV5-6 and TRBJ2-7; a weak D match, TRBD1 (6 bases). V lost 0 bases and J 4 bases, leaving 11 bases between the germline ends. CDR1 SGHDT and CDR2 YYEEEE come from the germline V gene. The CDR3 covers 14 residues. CDR3 protein: CASSLGTVKYEQYF. The CDR3 DNA reads as TGTGCCAGCAGCTTGGGGACAGTTAAATACGAGCAGTACTTC.

This clonotype is classed as medium-sized. The chain has TRBV11-1 and TRBJ2-1; D is perhaps TRBD1 (6 bases). Germline CDR1 reads SGHAT; CDR2 reads FQDESV (reference sequence). V gave up 7 bases and J gave up 7 bases, with 14 bases separating them. There are 13 residues in the CDR3. For the CDR3, the DNA is TGTGCCAGCACCCCACAGGGAGTGAATGAGCAGTTCTTC. Amino acid sequence: CASTPQGVNEQFF.

The chain carries TRBV27 and TRBJ2-4; D is possibly TRBD1 or TRBD2 (6 bases each). Germline V gives CDR1 MNHEY, CDR2 SMNVEV (reference sequence). This CDR3 has 16 residues. The V end lost 4 bases, the J end lost 1 base, and 14 bases lay between the germline ends. For the CDR3, the DNA is TGTGCCAGCAGTTCAAACAGGGAGGTGGCCAAAAACATTCAGTACTTC. Translated, it gives CASSSNREVAKNIQYF.

CDR3 DNA: TGTGCCAGCAGCTTAGCGGGAAGGGGCGAGCAGTACTTC. Encoded protein: CASSLAGRGEQYF. The chain recombines TRBV7-9 with TRBJ2-7; TRBD1 might be the D (5 bases). The CDR3 consists of 13 residues. Germline V gene sequence: CDR1 SEHNR, CDR2 FQNEAQ (reference sequence). V lost 0 bases to trimming and J lost 6 bases, with 9 bases between them.

The rearrangement links TRBV6-4 to TRBJ2-3, with a weak D call TRBD2 (7 bases). Trimming removed 2 bases from V and 2 bases from J, with 11 bases in between. This CDR3 spans 15 amino acids. Germline CDR1 reads MRHNA; CDR2 reads SNTAGT. This CDR3 reads CASSDGGGDTDTQYF. In DNA, the CDR3 is TGTGCCAGCAGTGACGGCGGGGGCGACACAGATACGCAGTATTTT.

The sample holds a few counts of this clonotype. The chain has TRBV29-1 and TRBJ1-3; unclear D gene. The ends were cut back, 0 bases at V and 2 bases at J, with 11 bases in the middle. This CDR3 has 15 residues. Germline CDR1 SQVTM, CDR2 ANQGSEA. For the CDR3, the DNA is TGCAGCGTTGAAGATCGTCAGGTCGCTGGAAACACCATATATTTT. It codes for CSVEDRQVAGNTIYF. Full variable domain (remainder filled in from reference TRBV29-1 and TRBJ1-3): SAVISQKPSRDICQRGTSLTIQCQVDSQVTMMFWYRQQPGQSLTLIATANQGSEATYESGFVIDKFPISRPNLTFSTLTVSNMSPEDSSIYLCSVEDRQVAGNTIYFGEGSWLTVV.

This clonotype was counted a single time. The chain is built from TRBV6-2 or TRBV6-3 and TRBJ2-7; TRBD2 agrees at 10 bases. J was trimmed by 3 bases and V by 2 bases; bases with no gene match: 7. CDR3 length: 16 amino acids. Per the germline V gene, CDR1 is MNHEY and CDR2 is SVGEGT. The DNA of the CDR3 is TGTGCCAGCAGTTACCCAGCGGGAGGGACCTTCTACGAGCAGTACTTC. Protein: CASSYPAGGTFYEQYF.

The rearrangement uses TRBV9 and TRBJ2-7; 12 bases align to TRBD1. This CDR3 is built from 15 residues. Germline CDR1 SGDLS, CDR2 YYNGEE. Trimming cost V 4 bases and J 2 bases; bases outside gene matches: 4. The chain's CDR3 is CASSYGTGGAYEQYF. The DNA of the CDR3 is TGTGCCAGCAGCTACGGGACAGGGGGCGCCTACGAGCAGTACTTC.

This sequence joins TRBV5-4 and TRBJ1-2, with D possibly matching TRBD1 (5 bases). The CDR3 totals 15 residues. Germline V CDR1 and CDR2: SGHNT, YYREEE (reference sequence). V was trimmed by 0 bases and J by 2 bases, leaving 11 bases between them. CDR3 sequence reads: CASSLEAGKNYGYTF. The DNA of the CDR3 is TGTGCCAGCAGCTTGGAGGCAGGGAAAAACTATGGCTACACCTTC.

The chain employs TRBV10-3 and TRBJ1-3, with D perhaps matching TRBD1 (5 bases). CDR1 is ENHRY, CDR2 SYGVKD, per germline. The CDR3 is 15 residues long. V lost 10 bases and J lost 2, with 18 bases in between. The CDR3 spells CATYPFTGTGNTIYF. The CDR3 DNA sequence: TGTGCCACCTATCCCTTTACAGGAACTGGAAACACCATATATTTT.

The rearrangement joins TRBV20-1 to TRBJ2-2; D is ambiguous. The CDR3 length is 14 residues. The V gene lost 5 bases and the J gene lost 7 bases, with 17 bases spanning the gap. The germline gives CDR1 DFQATT, CDR2 SNEGSKA (reference sequence). This CDR3 reads CSAYTSFQNGELFF. The CDR3 nucleotides are TGCAGTGCTTACACCTCCTTCCAGAACGGGGAGCTGTTTTTT.

This rearrangement joins TRBV6-1 to TRBJ1-2, with D possibly matching TRBD1 (5 bases). Germline loops: CDR1 MNHNS, CDR2 SASEGT. V was pared by 3 bases and J by 8 bases, with 13 bases between. The CDR3 is 13 amino acids. CDR3 in DNA: TGTGCCAGCAGTGATGGGCAGGGTCGGGGCTACACCTTC. It yields the protein CASSDGQGRGYTF.

This clonotype has just a few counts. This chain uses TRBV18 with TRBJ1-4; 7 positions match TRBD1. The CDR3 extends over 16 amino acids. Germline V lookup: CDR1 KGHSH, CDR2 LQKENI. V lost 2 bases, J lost 4 bases, and 7 bases stayed unmatched. The DNA for the CDR3 is TGTGCCAGCTCACCAGGCCGGGACAGAATTAATGAAAAACTGTTTTTT. Residues: CASSPGRDRINEKLFF.

This clonotype was observed a handful of times. The V gene is TRBV18, the J gene TRBJ1-4; 7 bases agree with TRBD1. The CDR3 runs 17 residues. J gave up 2 bases and V 2 bases, and 8 bases lay outside the gene matches. Germline V gene lookup returns CDR1 KGHSH and CDR2 LQKENI. CDR3 coding DNA: TGTGCCAGCTCACCAGGGGACAGTGTGGGCACTAATGAAAAACTGTTTTTT. It is translated as CASSPGDSVGTNEKLFF.